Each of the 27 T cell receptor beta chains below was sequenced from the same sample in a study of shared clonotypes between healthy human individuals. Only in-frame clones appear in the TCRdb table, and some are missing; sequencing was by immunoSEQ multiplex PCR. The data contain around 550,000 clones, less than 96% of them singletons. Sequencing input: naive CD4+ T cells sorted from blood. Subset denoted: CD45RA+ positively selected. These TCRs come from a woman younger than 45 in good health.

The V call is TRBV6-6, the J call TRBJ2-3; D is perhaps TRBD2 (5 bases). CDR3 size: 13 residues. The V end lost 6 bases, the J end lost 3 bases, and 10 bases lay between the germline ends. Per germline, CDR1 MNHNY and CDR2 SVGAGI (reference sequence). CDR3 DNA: TGTGCCAGCAGGAGGGATAGGACAGATACGCAGTATTTT. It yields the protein CASRRDRTDTQYF.

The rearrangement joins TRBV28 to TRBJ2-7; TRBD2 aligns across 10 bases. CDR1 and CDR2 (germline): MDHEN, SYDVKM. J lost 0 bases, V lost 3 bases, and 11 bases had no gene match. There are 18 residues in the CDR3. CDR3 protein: CASSFGDRLAGTSYEQYF. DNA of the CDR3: TGTGCCAGCAGTTTTGGGGATCGACTAGCGGGCACCTCCTACGAGCAGTACTTC.

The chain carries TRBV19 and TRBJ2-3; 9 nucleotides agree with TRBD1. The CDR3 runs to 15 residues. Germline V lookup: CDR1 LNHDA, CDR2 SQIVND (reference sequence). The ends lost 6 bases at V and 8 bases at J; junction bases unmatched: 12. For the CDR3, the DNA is TGTGCCAGTAGCACGCCGGGGACAGGGCGTGGTACGCAGTATTTT. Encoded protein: CASSTPGTGRGTQYF.

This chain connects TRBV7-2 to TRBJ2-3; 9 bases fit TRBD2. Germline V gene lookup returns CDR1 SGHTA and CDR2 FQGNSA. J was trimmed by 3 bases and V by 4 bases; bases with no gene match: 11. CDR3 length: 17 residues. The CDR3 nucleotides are TGTGCCAGCAGCTCAAGATTCCCAAGCGGGGGGACAGATACGCAGTATTTT. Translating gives CASSSRFPSGGTDTQYF.

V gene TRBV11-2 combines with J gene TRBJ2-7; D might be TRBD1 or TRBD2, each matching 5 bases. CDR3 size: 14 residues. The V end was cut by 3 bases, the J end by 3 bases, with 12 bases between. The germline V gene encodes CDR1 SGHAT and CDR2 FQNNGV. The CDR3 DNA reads TGTGCCAGCAGCTTCCGACGGGGCTTCTACGAGCAGTACTTC. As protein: CASSFRRGFYEQYF.

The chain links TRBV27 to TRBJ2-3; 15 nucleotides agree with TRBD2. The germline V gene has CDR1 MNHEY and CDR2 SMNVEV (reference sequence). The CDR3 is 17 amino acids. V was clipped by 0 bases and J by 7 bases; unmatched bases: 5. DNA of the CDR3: TGTGCCAGCAGTTTATCGGGACTAGCGGGAGGTGGAAATACGCAGTATTTT. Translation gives CASSLSGLAGGGNTQYF.

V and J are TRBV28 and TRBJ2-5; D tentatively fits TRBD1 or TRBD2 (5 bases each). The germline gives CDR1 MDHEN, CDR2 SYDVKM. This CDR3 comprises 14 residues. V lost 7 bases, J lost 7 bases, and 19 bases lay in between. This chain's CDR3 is CASIRAGGPGTQYF. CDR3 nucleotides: TGTGCCAGCATTAGAGCTGGGGGTCCGGGGACCCAGTACTTC.

The CDR3 region has the DNA TGTGCCAGCAGCACACGACAGGGGGCCATGAACACTGAAGCTTTCTTT. Translated, it gives CASSTRQGAMNTEAFF. The chain has TRBV11-2 and TRBJ1-1, with 10 nucleotides matching TRBD1. The germline CDR1 and CDR2 sequences are SGHAT and FQNNGV. The CDR3 loop spans 16 amino acids. The ends lost 5 bases at V and 0 bases at J; junction bases unmatched: 6.

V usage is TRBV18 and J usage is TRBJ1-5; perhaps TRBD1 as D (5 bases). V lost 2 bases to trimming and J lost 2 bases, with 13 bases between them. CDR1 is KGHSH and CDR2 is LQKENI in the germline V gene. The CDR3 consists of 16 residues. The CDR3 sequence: CASSPSGGGGNQPQHF. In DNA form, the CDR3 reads TGTGCCAGCTCACCATCGGGGGGAGGAGGCAATCAGCCCCAGCATTTT.

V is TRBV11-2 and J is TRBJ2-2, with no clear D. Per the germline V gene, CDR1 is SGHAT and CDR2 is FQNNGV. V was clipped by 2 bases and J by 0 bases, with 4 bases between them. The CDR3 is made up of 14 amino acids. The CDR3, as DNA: TGTGCCAGCAGCTTAACAGCGAACACCGGGGAGCTGTTTTTT. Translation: CASSLTANTGELFF.

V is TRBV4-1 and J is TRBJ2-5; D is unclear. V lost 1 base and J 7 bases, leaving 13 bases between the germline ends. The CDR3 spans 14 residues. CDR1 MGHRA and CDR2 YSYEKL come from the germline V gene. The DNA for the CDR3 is TGCGCCAGCAGCCAAGTGGCGGTCTGGGGGACCCAGTACTTC. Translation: CASSQVAVWGTQYF.

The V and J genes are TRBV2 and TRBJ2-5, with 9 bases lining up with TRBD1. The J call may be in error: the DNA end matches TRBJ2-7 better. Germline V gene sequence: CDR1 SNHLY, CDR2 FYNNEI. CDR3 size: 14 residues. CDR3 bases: TGTGCCAGCAGGGAGGACAGGGGCTCCTACGAGCAGTACTTC. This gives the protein CASREDRGSYEQYF.

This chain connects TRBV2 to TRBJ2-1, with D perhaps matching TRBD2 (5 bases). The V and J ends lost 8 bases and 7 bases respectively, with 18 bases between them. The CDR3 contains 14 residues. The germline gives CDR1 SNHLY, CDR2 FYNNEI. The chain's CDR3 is CASQASYVLNEQFF. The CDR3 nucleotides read TGTGCCAGCCAGGCTAGCTATGTTCTGAATGAGCAGTTCTTC.

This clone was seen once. The CDR3 loop is CASSVGETQYF. The DNA for the CDR3 is TGCGCCAGCAGCGTAGGGGAGACCCAGTACTTC. V and J are TRBV5-1 and TRBJ2-5; D not resolved. This CDR3 contains 11 residues. The V end lost 4 bases, the J end lost 5 bases, and 6 bases lay between the germline ends. CDR1 is SGHRS and CDR2 is YFSETQ in the germline V gene.

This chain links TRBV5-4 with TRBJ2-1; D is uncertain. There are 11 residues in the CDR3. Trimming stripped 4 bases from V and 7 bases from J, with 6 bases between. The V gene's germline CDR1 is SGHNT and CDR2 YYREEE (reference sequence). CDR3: CASSLLNEQFF. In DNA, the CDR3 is TGTGCCAGCAGCCTACTAAATGAGCAGTTCTTC.

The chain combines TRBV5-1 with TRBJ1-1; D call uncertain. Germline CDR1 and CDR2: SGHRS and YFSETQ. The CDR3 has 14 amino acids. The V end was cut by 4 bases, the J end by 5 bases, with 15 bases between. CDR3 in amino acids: CASSDISGNTEAFF. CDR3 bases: TGCGCCAGCAGCGACATATCGGGAAATACTGAAGCTTTCTTT.

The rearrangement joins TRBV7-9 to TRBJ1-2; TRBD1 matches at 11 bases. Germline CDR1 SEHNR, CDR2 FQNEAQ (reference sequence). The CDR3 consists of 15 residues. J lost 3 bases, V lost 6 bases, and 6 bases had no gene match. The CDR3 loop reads CASSNGQGAHYGYTF. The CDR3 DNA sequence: TGTGCCAGCAGTAACGGACAGGGGGCGCACTATGGCTACACCTTC.

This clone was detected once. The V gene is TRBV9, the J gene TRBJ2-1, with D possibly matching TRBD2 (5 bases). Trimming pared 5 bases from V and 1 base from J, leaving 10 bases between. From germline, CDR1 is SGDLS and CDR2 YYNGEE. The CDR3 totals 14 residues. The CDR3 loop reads CASSLRGSYNEQFF. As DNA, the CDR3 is TGTGCCAGCAGTTTACGGGGATCCTACAATGAGCAGTTCTTC.

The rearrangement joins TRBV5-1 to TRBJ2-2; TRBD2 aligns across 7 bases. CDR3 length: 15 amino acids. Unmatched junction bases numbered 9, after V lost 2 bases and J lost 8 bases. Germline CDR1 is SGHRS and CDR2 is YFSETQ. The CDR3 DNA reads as TGCGCCAGCAGCTTTGCGGGAGAGGCATCAGGGGAGCTGTTTTTT. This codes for CASSFAGEASGELFF.

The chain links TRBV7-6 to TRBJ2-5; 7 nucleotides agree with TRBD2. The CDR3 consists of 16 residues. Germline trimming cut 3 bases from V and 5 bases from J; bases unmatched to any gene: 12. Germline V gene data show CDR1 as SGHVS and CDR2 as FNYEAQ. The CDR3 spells CASSFSQGGSGETQYF. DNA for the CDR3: TGTGCCAGCAGCTTTTCGCAGGGAGGTAGCGGGGAGACCCAGTACTTC.

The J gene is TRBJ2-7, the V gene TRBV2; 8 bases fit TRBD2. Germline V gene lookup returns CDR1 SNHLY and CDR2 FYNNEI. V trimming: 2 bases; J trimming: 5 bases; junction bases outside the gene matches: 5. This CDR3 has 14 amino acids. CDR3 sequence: CASSESLAGHEQYF. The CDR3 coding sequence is TGTGCCAGCAGTGAAAGCCTAGCGGGTCACGAGCAGTACTTC.

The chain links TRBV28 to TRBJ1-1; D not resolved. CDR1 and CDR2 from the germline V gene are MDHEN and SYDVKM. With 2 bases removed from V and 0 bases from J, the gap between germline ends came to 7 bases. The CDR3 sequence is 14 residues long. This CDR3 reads CASSLAFLNTEAFF. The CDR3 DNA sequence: TGTGCCAGCAGTTTAGCGTTCCTGAACACTGAAGCTTTCTTT.

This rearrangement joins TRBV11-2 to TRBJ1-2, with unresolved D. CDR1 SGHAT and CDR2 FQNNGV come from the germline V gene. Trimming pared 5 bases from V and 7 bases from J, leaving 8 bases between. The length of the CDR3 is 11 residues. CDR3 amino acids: CASSPGSGYTF. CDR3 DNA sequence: TGTGCCAGCAGCCCGGGGTCTGGCTACACCTTC.

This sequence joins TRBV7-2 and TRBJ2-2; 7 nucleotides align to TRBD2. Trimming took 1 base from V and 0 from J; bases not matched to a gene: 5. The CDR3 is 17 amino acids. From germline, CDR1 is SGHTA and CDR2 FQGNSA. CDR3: CASSLVLAVTNTGELFF. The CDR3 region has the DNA TGTGCCAGCAGCTTAGTCCTAGCGGTGACGAACACCGGGGAGCTGTTTTTT.

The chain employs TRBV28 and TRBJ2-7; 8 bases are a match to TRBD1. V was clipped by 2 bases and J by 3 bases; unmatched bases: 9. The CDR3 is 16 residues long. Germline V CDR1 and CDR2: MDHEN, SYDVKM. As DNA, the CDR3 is TGTGCCAGCAGTTTAGACGGACAGGGATTTGACTACGAGCAGTACTTC. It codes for CASSLDGQGFDYEQYF.

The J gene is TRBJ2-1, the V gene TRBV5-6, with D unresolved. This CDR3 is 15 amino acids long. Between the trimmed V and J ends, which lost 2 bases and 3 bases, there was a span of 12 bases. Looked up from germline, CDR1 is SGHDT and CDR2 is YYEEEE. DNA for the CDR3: TGTGCCAGCAGCTTACAGATCGCCTACTACAATGAGCAGTTCTTC. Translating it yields CASSLQIAYYNEQFF. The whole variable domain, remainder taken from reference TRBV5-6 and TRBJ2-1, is DAGVTQSPTHLIKTRGQQVTLRCSPKSGHDTVSWYQQALGQGPQFIFQYYEEEERQRGNFPDRFSGHQFPNYSSELNVNALLLGDSALYLCASSLQIAYYNEQFFGPGTRLTVL.

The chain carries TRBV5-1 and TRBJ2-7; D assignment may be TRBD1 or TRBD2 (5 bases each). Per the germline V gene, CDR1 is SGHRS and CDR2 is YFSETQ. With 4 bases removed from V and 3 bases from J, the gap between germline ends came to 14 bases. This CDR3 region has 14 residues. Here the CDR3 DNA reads TGCGCCAGCAGCCTGGGACCCGATAGCTACGAGCAGTACTTC. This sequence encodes CASSLGPDSYEQYF.